The present TCR beta chain was sequenced within a study of T-cell reconstitution after alpha-beta-depleted transplantation in children (dated by TCRdb to the mid-2010s). About the investigation overall: Using TCR repertoire profiling, the study followed T-cell immune reconstitution in a quantitative way in children after TCRalphabeta/CD19-depleted allogeneic hematopoietic cell transplantation.

This clonotype was detected only a few times. It has no known antigen specificity. No qualities accompany the bases; no much larger clone lies one base away. Its CDR3 holds 14 amino acids, cysteine through phenylalanine. Only CDR3 DNA remains: 42 bases, in frame from the first base. As encoded in the germline V gene, CDR1 is SGHAT while CDR2 is FQNNGV. V loses 5 bases, J loses 4 bases, and the germline ends lie 15 bases apart. The meaning of the sample's treatment or condition label: allogeneic hematopoietic cell transplantation with graft depleted of TCRalphabeta T cells and CD19 B cells. The transplant recipients were children given TCRalphabeta/CD19-depleted allogeneic hematopoietic cell grafts. Receptors were amplified or captured by PCR. The sequencer listed for this sample is Illumina HiSeq 2500. To normalize quantification of the TCRbeta repertoire, the TCR libraries were built with molecular barcoding that relied on unique molecular identifiers. TCRdb handled the public reads itself, with Q25 trimming in fastp and clone calling in MiXCR, and kept productive beta chains. Entries are consolidated by CDR3 protein sequence, retaining the most common genes and DNA. Across this sample there are a few hundred thousand distinct CDR3 sequences, with around 27% seen only once. Jointly, the top ten make up around a third of the sample.

Results the study describes overall, beyond this receptor: Hyperexpanded clone frequencies declined over subsequent months; after one year, T-cell counts and TCRbeta diversity were mostly attributed to newly produced T cells. The high TCRbeta diversity at day 60 in some patients was ascribed to recipient T cells and intrathymic progenitors that had survived conditioning. Apparently early alphabetaT-cell count recovery about two months after transplant reportedly relied on only several hundred rapidly expanded clones derived from non-depleted graft cells.

Here the sequenced sample was PBMCs, taken before TCRalphabeta/CD19-depleted stem cell transplant. This TCR was sampled from a boy under two years old with Wiskott-Aldrich syndrome, due to receive a stem cell transplant. The sequence joins TRBV11-2 to TRBJ2-7; the D gene is possibly TRBD1, with 6 bases matching. The CDR3 has the sequence CASSPRDTRYEQYF. The nucleotides read TGTGCCAGCAGCCCGAGGGACACTCGGTACGAGCAGTACTTC.